The sequence of this TCR beta chain was determined in a study of blood T cell repertoires in COVID-19. Study information: The samples span acute and convalescent COVID-19 from the United States, Italy and Spain. Sources were T cells, B-cell-depleted T cells, or PBMCs; the material itself was cDNA or gDNA.

Original processing methods: For nucleated cells, counts were estimated from reference gene primer amplification. Sequencing was performed with immunoSEQ multiplex PCR; in TCRdb, only in-frame clones are kept and a portion is missing. The DNA gave D and trimming, while V, J and clone size come from that table. The data hold about 59,000 clones, with about 73% observed a single time. The CDR3 loop spans 15 amino acids. Trimming removed 4 bases at V and 4 bases at J, with 14 bases between. Germline V gives CDR1 SGHDN, CDR2 FVKESK. This clonotype was obtained from a woman in her seventies with acute or convalescent COVID-19. The sample comprised peripheral blood. The chain employs TRBV14 and TRBJ1-3; tentative D call: TRBD1 (5 bases). The CDR3 is CASSRSGLGGNTIYF. In nucleotides, the CDR3 is TGTGCCAGCAGCCGATCAGGGTTAGGCGGAAACACCATATATTTT.